Listed below are T cell receptor beta chains from one sample, sequenced in a study of regulatory T cells in long-lasting Graves disease. TCRdb analysed the multiplex PCR reads with MiXCR anew, one entry per CDR3 protein. The data contain under 350,000 distinct CDR3 sequences, 20% to 25% of them singletons. The specimen comprised peripheral blood mononuclear cells (PBMCs), sampled when the disease was refractory, from a patient treated with antithyroid drugs. These receptors were taken from a female donor with Graves disease. Each CDR3 is given with its conserved first and last residue. The D gene is left open where the match is weak. Size is omitted from some rows. Given values are once, few, many or a class for expanded clones.

V,D,J,size,DNA,CDR3
TRBV6-1,TRBD1,TRBJ1-2,.,TGTGCCAGCAGCGGCCGGGACAGGGGCCTTCATATCTATGGCTACACCTTC,CASSGRDRGLHIYGYTF
TRBV19,TRBD1,TRBJ1-4,few,TGTGCCAGTAGTCCCAATGGACAGGGTGGAGAAAAACTGTTTTTT,CASSPNGQGGEKLFF
TRBV7-9,.,TRBJ1-1,.,TGTGCCAGCAGCCCGTTTTCGCGCCGAGGGAACACTGAAGCTTTCTTT,CASSPFSRRGNTEAFF
TRBV25-1,TRBD2,TRBJ2-7,.,TGTGCCAGCAGTAGACTAGCGGGAGCCCAGCAGTACTTC,CASSRLAGAQQYF
TRBV28,.,TRBJ2-1,few,TGTGCCAGCAGCTCGCCCTTTATGGGGGTTCCAGAAAGCTCCTACAATGAGCAGTTCTTC,CASSSPFMGVPESSYNEQFF
TRBV5-1,.,TRBJ1-6,.,TGCGCCAGCAGCTTAGGCCAGAGGGATTCACCCCTCCACTTT,CASSLGQRDSPLHF
TRBV20-1,.,TRBJ2-5,many,TGCAGTGCTAGAGATCTTCGAAGGGAAATTGAGACCCAGTACTTC,CSARDLRREIETQYF
TRBV6-5,TRBD2,TRBJ2-7,many,TGTGCCAGCAGTTACTCGGGGCTAGCGGGTTCCTACGAGCAGTACTTC,CASSYSGLAGSYEQYF
TRBV2,TRBD1,TRBJ2-7,many,TGTGCCAGCAGTGGGCCGGGACAGGGGCGCTACGAGCAGTACTTC,CASSGPGQGRYEQYF
TRBV3-1,TRBD2,TRBJ2-5,few,TGTGCCAGCAGCCCAGCGGGAGGGTTCGCGACCCAGTACTTC,CASSPAGGFATQYF
TRBV6-1,.,TRBJ1-1,many,TGTGCCAGCCAGAGCATGAACACTGAAGCTTTCTTT,CASQSMNTEAFF
TRBV3-1,.,TRBJ1-5,few,TGTGCCAGCGGACCCCAGGGTAATCAGCCCCAGCATTTT,CASGPQGNQPQHF
TRBV7-9,.,TRBJ1-1,.,TGTGCCAGCAGCTTTGGGGGGCCGGGTGAAGCTTTCTTT,CASSFGGPGEAFF
TRBV28,.,TRBJ2-7,many,TGTGCCAGCAGTTTATCCCTCGCGGGACCCTACGAGCAGTACTTC,CASSLSLAGPYEQYF
TRBV7-2,.,TRBJ2-7,few,TGTGCCAGCAGCCTAGAATGGACGGGTGAGCAGTACTTC,CASSLEWTGEQYF
TRBV5-5,TRBD1,TRBJ1-4,few,TGTGCCAGCAGCTTGGGGGACAGGGAAAATGAAAAACTGTTTTTT,CASSLGDRENEKLFF
TRBV20-1,.,TRBJ2-7,.,TGCAGTGCTAGCGGGAGTGCCGTGGTTGGTGAGCAGTACTTC,CSASGSAVVGEQYF
TRBV7-2,.,TRBJ2-7,many,TGTGCCAGCAGCCCCGACTATGGGGCGGGCGAGCAGTACTTC,CASSPDYGAGEQYF
TRBV7-8,TRBD1,TRBJ1-1,many,TGTGCCAGCAGCTTAGTGCCCGGGACAGCGAACACTGAAGCTTTCTTT,CASSLVPGTANTEAFF
TRBV6-1,TRBD1,TRBJ1-5,.,TGTGCCAGCAACGACAGGGACAATCAGCCCCAGCATTTT,CASNDRDNQPQHF
TRBV28,.,TRBJ1-1,many,TGTGCCAGCAGTTCCCCTTCGGTGAACACTGAAGCTTTCTTT,CASSSPSVNTEAFF
TRBV6-1,.,TRBJ2-7,many,TGTGCCAGCAGAAACCCTCAGGGTTCCTACGAGCAGTACTTC,CASRNPQGSYEQYF
TRBV7-3,.,TRBJ1-2,.,TGTGCCAGCAGCTCCTACCCAGGGGACTATGGCTACACCTTC,CASSSYPGDYGYTF
TRBV30,.,TRBJ2-5,few,TGTGCCTGGGGGGCAGCCGAAGGGACCCAGTACTTC,CAWGAAEGTQYF
TRBV3-1,.,TRBJ2-7,many,TGTGCCAGCAGCCGTGAGGTGGGCAGCGAGGATGGTGAGCAGTACTTC,CASSREVGSEDGEQYF
TRBV5-1,TRBD1,TRBJ2-1,.,TGCGCCAGCAGCTTGGAGACAGGGATGGATGAGCAGTTCTTC,CASSLETGMDEQFF
TRBV9,TRBD1,TRBJ2-7,.,TGTGCCAGCAGCGACCCGACAGGGATGTACTTC,CASSDPTGMYF
TRBV19,TRBD1,TRBJ1-1,.,TGTGCCAGTAGTGCGCAGACAGGGAGCACTGAAGCTTTCTTT,CASSAQTGSTEAFF
TRBV5-1,.,TRBJ2-5,few,TGCGCCAGCAGCGGGACGGGGATTCGGGAAGAGACCCAGTACTTC,CASSGTGIREETQYF
TRBV4-1,.,TRBJ1-2,.,TGCGCCAGCAGCCAAGACCTCTACGCACAATTCTATGGCTACACCTTC,CASSQDLYAQFYGYTF
TRBV4-3,.,TRBJ1-6,.,TGCGCCAGCAGCCAAGATCCGGCAGGGATGGGAAATTCACCCCTCCACTTT,CASSQDPAGMGNSPLHF
TRBV11-1,.,TRBJ2-4,many,TGTGCCAGCAGCCACGAGTCTAGCGAAGAAAACATTCAGTACTTC,CASSHESSEENIQYF
TRBV10-3,TRBD1,TRBJ2-7,.,TGTGCCATCAGTGAGAGGGAACAGGGGGAGGACGAGCAGTACTTC,CAISEREQGEDEQYF
TRBV20-1,.,TRBJ2-6,.,TGCAGTGCTAGGCGACAGGACTCTGGGGCCAACGTCCTGACTTTC,CSARRQDSGANVLTF
TRBV10-1,TRBD2,TRBJ2-7,many,TGCGCCAGCAGTGAAGGGACTAGCGGGGCCCAGCAGTACTTC,CASSEGTSGAQQYF
TRBV19,TRBD2,TRBJ2-2,.,TGTGCCAGTAGCTCTAGCGGCTGGGGCACCGGGGAGCTGTTTTTT,CASSSSGWGTGELFF
TRBV2,TRBD1,TRBJ2-2,many,TGTGCCAGCAGCCGGTCCAGGGGGCTCTCAACCGGGGAGCTGTTTTTT,CASSRSRGLSTGELFF
TRBV27,.,TRBJ2-7,.,TGTGCCAGCAGTCCGCGGGGAGCTAGCTCCTACGAGCAGTACTTC,CASSPRGASSYEQYF
TRBV13,TRBD1,TRBJ2-7,.,TGTGCCAGCGGCGTGGGGACAGGGAGTACCTACGAGCAGTACTTC,CASGVGTGSTYEQYF
TRBV6-2/TRBV6-3,.,TRBJ2-3,.,TGTGCCAGCAACTTGATTAGCGGTCGAGACACAGATACGCAGTATTTT,CASNLISGRDTDTQYF
TRBV7-6,TRBD1,TRBJ2-4,many,TGTGCCAGCAGCAAGGAAGGGGGCGTGGACATTCAGTACTTC,CASSKEGGVDIQYF
TRBV10-3,TRBD2,TRBJ2-1,few,TGTGCCATCAGCGGGACTAGCGGAGGAAACTACAATGAGCAGTTCTTC,CAISGTSGGNYNEQFF
TRBV10-3,.,TRBJ2-2,.,TGTGCCATCAGAGGAGGCGGGGAGCTGTTTTTT,CAIRGGGELFF
TRBV3-1,.,TRBJ2-5,many,TGTGCCAGCAGCCCAAATGTGGATTCCGGGACCCAGTACTTC,CASSPNVDSGTQYF
TRBV7-2,.,TRBJ2-5,many,TGTGCCAGCAGCTTAGGAGGCGGGAATTGGGAGACCCAGTACTTC,CASSLGGGNWETQYF
TRBV18,.,TRBJ2-5,.,TGTGCCAGCTTACCCGGGACGCAAGAGACTCAGTACTTC,CASLPGTQETQYF
TRBV6-5,.,TRBJ1-1,.,TGTGCCAGCAGTTACTCTGGGTACCCGAACACTGAAGCTTTCTTT,CASSYSGYPNTEAFF
TRBV20-1,.,TRBJ2-7,few,TGCAGTGCCCTCTCAACTGACTGGTCCTACGAGCAGTACTTC,CSALSTDWSYEQYF
TRBV11-2,.,TRBJ2-7,many,TGTGCCAGCAGCTTTCTGCAGGGTAGCCCCGAGCAGTACTTC,CASSFLQGSPEQYF
TRBV7-2,TRBD2,TRBJ2-7,.,TGTGCCAGCAGCGGGACTAGCGGGAGAATATTGTCCTACGAGCAGTACTTC,CASSGTSGRILSYEQYF
TRBV6-2/TRBV6-3,.,TRBJ1-2,many,TGTGCCAGCACCAAAGGCGGACAGTTCTATGGCTACACCTTC,CASTKGGQFYGYTF
TRBV7-2,.,TRBJ1-5,many,TGTGCCAGCAGCTTTTGGCACAATCAGCCCCAGCATTTT,CASSFWHNQPQHF
TRBV7-2,.,TRBJ2-4,many,TGTGCCAGCAGCATGCCGCCGGAGGGCGACTCCAAAAACATTCAGTACTTC,CASSMPPEGDSKNIQYF